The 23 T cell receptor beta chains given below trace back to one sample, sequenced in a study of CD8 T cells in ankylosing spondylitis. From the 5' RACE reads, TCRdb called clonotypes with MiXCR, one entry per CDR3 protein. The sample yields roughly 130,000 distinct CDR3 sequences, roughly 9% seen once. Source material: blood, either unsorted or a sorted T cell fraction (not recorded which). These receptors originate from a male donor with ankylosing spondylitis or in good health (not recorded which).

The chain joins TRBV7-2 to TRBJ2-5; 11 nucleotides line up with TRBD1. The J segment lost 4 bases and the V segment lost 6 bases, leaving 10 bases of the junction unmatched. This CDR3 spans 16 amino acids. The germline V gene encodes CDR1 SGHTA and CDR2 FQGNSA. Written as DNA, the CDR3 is TGTGCCAGCAGGACGACGGGACAGGGGGGACGAGAGACCCAGTACTTC. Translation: CASRTTGQGGRETQYF.

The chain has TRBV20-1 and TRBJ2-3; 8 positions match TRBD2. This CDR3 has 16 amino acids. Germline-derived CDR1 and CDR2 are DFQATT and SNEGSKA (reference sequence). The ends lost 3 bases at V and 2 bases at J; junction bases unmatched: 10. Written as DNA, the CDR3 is TGCAGTGCTAGCCTATCCGGGACTAGTTTCACAGATACGCAGTATTTT. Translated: CSASLSGTSFTDTQYF.

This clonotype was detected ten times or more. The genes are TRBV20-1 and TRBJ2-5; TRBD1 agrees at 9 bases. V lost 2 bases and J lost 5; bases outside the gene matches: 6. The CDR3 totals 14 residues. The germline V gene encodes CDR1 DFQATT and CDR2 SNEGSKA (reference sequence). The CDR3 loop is CSARLTGGLETQYF. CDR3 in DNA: TGCAGTGCTAGATTGACAGGGGGTTTGGAGACCCAGTACTTC.

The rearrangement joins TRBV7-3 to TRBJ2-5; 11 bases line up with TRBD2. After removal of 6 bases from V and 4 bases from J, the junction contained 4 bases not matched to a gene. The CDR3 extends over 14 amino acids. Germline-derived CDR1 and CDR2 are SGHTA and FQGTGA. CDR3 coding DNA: TGTGCCAGCAGGTCGGGACTAGCGGCAGAGACCCAGTACTTC. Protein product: CASRSGLAAETQYF.

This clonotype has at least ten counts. In DNA, the CDR3 is TGCAGTGCTAGAACCGGGACCCTTGGAAGGGAGCAGTTCTTC. It yields the protein CSARTGTLGREQFF. The chain links TRBV20-1 to TRBJ2-1, with D possibly being TRBD1 or TRBD2 (5 bases each). The ends were cut back, 2 bases at V and 10 bases at J, with 18 bases in the middle. CDR3 length: 14 amino acids. Germline V lookup: CDR1 DFQATT, CDR2 SNEGSKA (reference sequence).

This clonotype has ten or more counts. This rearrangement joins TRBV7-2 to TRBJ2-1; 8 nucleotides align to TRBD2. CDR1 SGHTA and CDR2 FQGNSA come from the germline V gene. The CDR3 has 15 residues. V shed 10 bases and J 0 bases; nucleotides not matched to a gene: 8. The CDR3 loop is CAIRGGGGSYNEQFF. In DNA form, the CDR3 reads TGTGCCATCCGGGGGGGAGGGGGCTCCTACAATGAGCAGTTCTTC.

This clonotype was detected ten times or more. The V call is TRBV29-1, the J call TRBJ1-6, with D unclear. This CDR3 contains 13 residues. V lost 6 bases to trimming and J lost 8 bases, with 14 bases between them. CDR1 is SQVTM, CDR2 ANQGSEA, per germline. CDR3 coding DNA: TGCAGCGTGTTAACGGACCTCGATTCACCCCTCCACTTT. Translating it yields CSVLTDLDSPLHF.

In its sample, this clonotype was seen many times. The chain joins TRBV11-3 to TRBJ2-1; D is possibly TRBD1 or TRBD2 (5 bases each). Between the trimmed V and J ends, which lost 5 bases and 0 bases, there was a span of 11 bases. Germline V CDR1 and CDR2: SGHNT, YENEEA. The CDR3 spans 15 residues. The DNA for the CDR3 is TGTGCCAGCAGCCCGGGACGAAGCTCCTACAATGAGCAGTTCTTC. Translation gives CASSPGRSSYNEQFF.

This CDR3 reads CASSPRIRDRVYDTGELFF. CDR3 nucleotide sequence: TGTGCCAGCAGCCCAAGGATTAGGGACAGGGTTTATGACACCGGGGAGCTGTTTTTT. The chain combines TRBV7-3 with TRBJ2-2; 9 bases are shared with TRBD1. CDR1 is SGHTA and CDR2 is FQGTGA in the germline V gene. After removal of 5 bases from V and 3 bases from J, the junction contained 16 bases not matched to a gene. The CDR3 consists of 19 residues.

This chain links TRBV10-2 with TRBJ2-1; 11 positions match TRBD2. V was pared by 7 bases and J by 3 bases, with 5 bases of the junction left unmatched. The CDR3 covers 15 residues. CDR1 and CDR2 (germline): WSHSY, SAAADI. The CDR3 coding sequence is TGCGCCAGCACCCGTAGCGGGGGGGACTACAATGAGCAGTTCTTC. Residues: CASTRSGGDYNEQFF.

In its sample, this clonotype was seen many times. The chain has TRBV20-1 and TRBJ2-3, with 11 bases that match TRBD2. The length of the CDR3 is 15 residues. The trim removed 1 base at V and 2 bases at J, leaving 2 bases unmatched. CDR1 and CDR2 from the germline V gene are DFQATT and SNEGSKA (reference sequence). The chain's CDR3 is CSARAGLAVTDTQYF. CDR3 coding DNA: TGCAGTGCTAGAGCGGGACTAGCGGTCACAGATACGCAGTATTTT.

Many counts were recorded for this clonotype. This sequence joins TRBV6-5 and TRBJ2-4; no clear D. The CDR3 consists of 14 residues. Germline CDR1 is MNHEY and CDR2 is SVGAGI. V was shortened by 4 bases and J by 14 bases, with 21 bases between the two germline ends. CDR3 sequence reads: CASSSGLYLSTEYF. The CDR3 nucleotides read TGTGCCAGCAGTTCCGGGTTATACCTCAGCACGGAGTACTTC.

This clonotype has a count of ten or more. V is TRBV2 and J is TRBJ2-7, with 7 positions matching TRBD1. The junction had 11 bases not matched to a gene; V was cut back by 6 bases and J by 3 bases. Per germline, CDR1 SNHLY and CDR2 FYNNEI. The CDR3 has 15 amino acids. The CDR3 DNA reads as TGTGCCAGCAGGGCAGATGGACAGGAAAGCTACGAGCAGTACTTC. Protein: CASRADGQESYEQYF.

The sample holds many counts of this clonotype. This chain's CDR3 is CSARPRETSARTDTQYF. CDR3 coding DNA: TGCAGTGCTAGACCTCGGGAGACTAGCGCCCGCACAGATACGCAGTATTTT. The V and J genes are TRBV20-1 and TRBJ2-3, with 8 bases that match TRBD2. V was clipped by 2 bases and J by 1 base; unmatched bases: 11. Germline CDR1 reads DFQATT; CDR2 reads SNEGSKA (reference sequence). CDR3 length: 17 residues.

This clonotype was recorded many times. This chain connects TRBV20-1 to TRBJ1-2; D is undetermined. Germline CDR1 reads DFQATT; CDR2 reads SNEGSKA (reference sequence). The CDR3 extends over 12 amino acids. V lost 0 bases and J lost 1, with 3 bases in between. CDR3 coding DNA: TGCAGTGCTAGAGAGTTTAACTATGGCTACACCTTC. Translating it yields CSAREFNYGYTF.

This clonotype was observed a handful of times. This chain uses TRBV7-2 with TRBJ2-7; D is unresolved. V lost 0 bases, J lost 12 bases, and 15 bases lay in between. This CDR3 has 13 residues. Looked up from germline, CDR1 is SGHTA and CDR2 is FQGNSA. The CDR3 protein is CASSLAGQTGLYF. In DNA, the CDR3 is TGTGCCAGCAGCTTAGCAGGCCAGACTGGTCTGTACTTC.

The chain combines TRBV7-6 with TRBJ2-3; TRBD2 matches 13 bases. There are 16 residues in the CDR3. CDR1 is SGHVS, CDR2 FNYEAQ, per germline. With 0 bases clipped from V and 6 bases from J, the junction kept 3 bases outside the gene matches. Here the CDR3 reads CASSLALAGGPDTQYF. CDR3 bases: TGTGCCAGCAGCTTAGCACTAGCGGGAGGGCCTGATACGCAGTATTTT.

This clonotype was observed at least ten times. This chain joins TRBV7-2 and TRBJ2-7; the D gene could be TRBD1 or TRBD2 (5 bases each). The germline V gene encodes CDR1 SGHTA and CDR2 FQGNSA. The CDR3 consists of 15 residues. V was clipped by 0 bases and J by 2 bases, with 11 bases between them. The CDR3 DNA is TGTGCCAGCAGCTTAGCGGGGACGGACACCTACGAGCAGTACTTC. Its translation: CASSLAGTDTYEQYF. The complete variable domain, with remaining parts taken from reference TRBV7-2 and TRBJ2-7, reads GAGVSQSPSNKVTEKGKDVELRCDPISGHTALYWYRQSLGQGLEFLIYFQGNSAPDKSGLPSDRFSAERTGGSVSTLTIQRTQQEDSAVYLCASSLAGTDTYEQYFGPGTRLTVT.

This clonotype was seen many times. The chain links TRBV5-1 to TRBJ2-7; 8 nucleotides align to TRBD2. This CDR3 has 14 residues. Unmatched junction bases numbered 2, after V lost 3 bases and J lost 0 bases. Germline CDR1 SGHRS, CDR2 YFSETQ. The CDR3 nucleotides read TGCGCCAGCAGCTGGGGACTAGACTCCTACGAGCAGTACTTC. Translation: CASSWGLDSYEQYF. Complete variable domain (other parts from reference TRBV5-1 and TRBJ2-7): KAGVTQTPRYLIKTRGQQVTLSCSPISGHRSVSWYQQTPGQGLQFLFEYFSETQRNKGNFPGRFSGRQFSNSRSEMNVSTLELGDSALYLCASSWGLDSYEQYFGPGTRLTVT.

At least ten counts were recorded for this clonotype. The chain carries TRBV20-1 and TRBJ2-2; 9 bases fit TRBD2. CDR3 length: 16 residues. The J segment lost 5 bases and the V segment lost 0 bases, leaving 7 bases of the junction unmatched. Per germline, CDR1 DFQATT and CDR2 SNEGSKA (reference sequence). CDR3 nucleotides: TGCAGTGCTAGAGATCGGAAACTAGCGGGTACCGGGGAGCTGTTTTTT. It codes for CSARDRKLAGTGELFF.

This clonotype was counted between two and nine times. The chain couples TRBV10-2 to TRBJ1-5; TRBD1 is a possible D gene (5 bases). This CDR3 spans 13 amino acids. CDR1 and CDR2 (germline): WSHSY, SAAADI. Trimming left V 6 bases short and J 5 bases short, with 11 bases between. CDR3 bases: TGCGCCAGCAGGTCCGGGGCATATCAGCCCCAGCATTTT. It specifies CASRSGAYQPQHF.

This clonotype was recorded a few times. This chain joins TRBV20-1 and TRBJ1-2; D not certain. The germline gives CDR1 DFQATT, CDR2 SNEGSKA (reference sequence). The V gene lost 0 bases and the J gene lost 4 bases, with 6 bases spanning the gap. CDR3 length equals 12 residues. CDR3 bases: TGCAGTGCTAGAGACGGCTCCTATGGCTACACCTTC. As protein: CSARDGSYGYTF.

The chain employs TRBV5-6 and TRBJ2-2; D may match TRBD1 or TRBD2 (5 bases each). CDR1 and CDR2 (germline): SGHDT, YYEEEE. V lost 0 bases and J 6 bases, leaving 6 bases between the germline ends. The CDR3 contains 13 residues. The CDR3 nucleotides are TGTGCCAGCAGCTTGGGAGGGGCCGGGGAGCTGTTTTTT. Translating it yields CASSLGGAGELFF.